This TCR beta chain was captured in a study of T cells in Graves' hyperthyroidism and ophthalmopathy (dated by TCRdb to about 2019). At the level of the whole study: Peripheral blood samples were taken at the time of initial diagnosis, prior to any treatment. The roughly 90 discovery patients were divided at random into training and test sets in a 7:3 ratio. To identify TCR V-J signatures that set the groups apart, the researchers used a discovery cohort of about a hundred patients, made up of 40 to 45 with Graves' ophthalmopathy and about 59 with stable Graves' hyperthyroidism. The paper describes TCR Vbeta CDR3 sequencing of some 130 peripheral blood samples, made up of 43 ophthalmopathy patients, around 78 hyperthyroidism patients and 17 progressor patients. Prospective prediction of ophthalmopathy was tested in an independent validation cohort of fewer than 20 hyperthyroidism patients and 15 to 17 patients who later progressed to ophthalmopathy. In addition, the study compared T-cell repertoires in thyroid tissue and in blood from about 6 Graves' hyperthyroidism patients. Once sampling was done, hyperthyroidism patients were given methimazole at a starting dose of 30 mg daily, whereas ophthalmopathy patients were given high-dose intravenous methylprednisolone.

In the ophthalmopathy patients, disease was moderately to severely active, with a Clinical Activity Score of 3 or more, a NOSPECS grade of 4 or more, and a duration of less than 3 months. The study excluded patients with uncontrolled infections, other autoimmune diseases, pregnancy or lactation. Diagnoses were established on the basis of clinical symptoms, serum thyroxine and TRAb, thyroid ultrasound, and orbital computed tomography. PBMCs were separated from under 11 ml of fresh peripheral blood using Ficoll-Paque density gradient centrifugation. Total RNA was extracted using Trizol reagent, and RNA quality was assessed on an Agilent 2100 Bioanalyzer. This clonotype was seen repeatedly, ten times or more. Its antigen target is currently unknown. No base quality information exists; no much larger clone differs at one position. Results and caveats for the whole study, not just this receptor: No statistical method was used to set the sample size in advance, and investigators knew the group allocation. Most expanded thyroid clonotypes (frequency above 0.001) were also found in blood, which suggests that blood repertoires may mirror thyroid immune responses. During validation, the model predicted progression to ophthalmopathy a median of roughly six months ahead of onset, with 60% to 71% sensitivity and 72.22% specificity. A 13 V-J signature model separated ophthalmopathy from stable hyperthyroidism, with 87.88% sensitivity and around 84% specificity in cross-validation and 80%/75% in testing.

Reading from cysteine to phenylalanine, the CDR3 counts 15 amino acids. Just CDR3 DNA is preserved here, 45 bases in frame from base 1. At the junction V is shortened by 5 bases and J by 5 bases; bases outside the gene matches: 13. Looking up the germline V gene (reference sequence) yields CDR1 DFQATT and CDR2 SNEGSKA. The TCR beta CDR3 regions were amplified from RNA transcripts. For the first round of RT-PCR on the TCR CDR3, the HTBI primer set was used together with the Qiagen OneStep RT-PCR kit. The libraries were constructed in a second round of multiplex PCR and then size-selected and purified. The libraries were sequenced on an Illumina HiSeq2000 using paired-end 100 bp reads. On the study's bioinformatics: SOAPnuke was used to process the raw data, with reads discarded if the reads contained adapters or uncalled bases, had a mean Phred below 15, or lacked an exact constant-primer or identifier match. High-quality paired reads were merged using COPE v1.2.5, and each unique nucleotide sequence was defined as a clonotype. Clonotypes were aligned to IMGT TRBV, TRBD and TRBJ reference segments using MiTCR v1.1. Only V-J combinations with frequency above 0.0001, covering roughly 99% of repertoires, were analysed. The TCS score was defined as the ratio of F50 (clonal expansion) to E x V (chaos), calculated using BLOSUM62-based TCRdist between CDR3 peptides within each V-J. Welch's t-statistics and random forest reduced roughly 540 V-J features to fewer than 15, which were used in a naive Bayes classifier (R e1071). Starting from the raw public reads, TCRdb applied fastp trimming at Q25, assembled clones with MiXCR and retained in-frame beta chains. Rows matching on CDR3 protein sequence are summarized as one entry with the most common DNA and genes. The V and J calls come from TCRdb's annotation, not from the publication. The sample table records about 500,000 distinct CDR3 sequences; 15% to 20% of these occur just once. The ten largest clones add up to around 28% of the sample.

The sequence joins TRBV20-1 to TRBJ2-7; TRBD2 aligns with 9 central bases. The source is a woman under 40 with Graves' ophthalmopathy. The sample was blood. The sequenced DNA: TGCAGTGCTGGGGGGCCGGCGGGAGGGAGGCACGAGCAGTACTTC. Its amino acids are CSAGGPAGGRHEQYF.